The 8 T cell receptor beta chains listed next were all sequenced from one sample in a study of identical twins. TCRdb analysed the 5' RACE reads with MiXCR anew, one entry per CDR3 protein. The data show more than 400,000 distinct CDR3 sequences, with about 16% seen just once and about 0.47% held by the top ten. The same data also went into a second study, on yellow fever vaccine responses in identical twins.

Source material: CD4+ T cells sorted from blood. The receptors stem from a woman in her late teens or twenties in good health.

This clonotype came up a few times. The J gene is TRBJ1-1, the V gene TRBV5-5, with D perhaps TRBD1 (6 bases). Trimming left V 2 bases short and J 1 base short, with 18 bases between. This CDR3 has 17 residues. Looked up from germline, CDR1 is SGHKS and CDR2 is YYEKEE (reference sequence). The chain's CDR3 is CASSLRPQQGGNTEAFF. The CDR3 DNA reads TGTGCCAGCAGCTTAAGGCCCCAACAGGGAGGGAACACTGAAGCTTTCTTT.

The table lists this clonotype with a few counts. The V gene is TRBV20-1, the J gene TRBJ1-1; 8 nucleotides line up with TRBD1. Per the germline V gene, CDR1 is DFQATT and CDR2 is SNEGSKA (reference sequence). CDR3 size: 16 residues. The V segment lost 6 bases and the J segment 1 base; nucleotides outside the gene matches: 13. CDR3: CSAHAPGGLGNTEAFF. In DNA form, the CDR3 reads TGCAGTGCCCACGCCCCAGGGGGCTTGGGGAACACTGAAGCTTTCTTT.

The chain carries TRBV20-1 and TRBJ2-7; 7 positions agree with TRBD1. Germline V gene lookup returns CDR1 DFQATT and CDR2 SNEGSKA (reference sequence). V was pared by 4 bases and J by 4 bases, with 7 bases of the junction left unmatched. This CDR3 contains 13 residues. The CDR3 is CSATPGTEYEQYV. CDR3 bases: TGCAGTGCTACCCCCGGGACAGAATACGAGCAGTACGTC.

The gene calls are TRBV3-1 and TRBJ2-7, with 11 bases fitting TRBD2. V was pared by 5 bases and J by 7 bases, with 16 bases of the junction left unmatched. The germline V gene has CDR1 LGHDT and CDR2 YNNKEL (reference sequence). This CDR3 contains 17 residues. CDR3 protein: CASSLYLLAGVSEEQYF. Written as DNA, the CDR3 is TGTGCCAGCAGCTTATACCTACTAGCGGGAGTTTCAGAAGAGCAGTACTTC.

This chain links TRBV29-1 with TRBJ1-1, with no clear D. CDR1 and CDR2 from the germline V gene are SQVTM and ANQGSEA. The CDR3 loop spans 13 amino acids. The V gene lost 3 bases and the J gene lost 2 bases, with 10 bases spanning the gap. CDR3 sequence reads: CSVELAFNTEAFF. The CDR3 DNA reads TGCAGCGTTGAGCTCGCATTCAACACTGAAGCTTTCTTT.

The genes are TRBV5-1 and TRBJ2-1; a weak D match, TRBD2 (6 bases). Germline CDR1 and CDR2: SGHRS and YFSETQ. The CDR3 runs to 16 residues. Trimming took 7 bases from V and 2 from J, leaving 19 bases between them. DNA for the CDR3: TGCGCCAGCGAACTTTCCGGGACTGGTCCCTACAATGAGCAGTTCTTC. Encoded protein: CASELSGTGPYNEQFF.

This clonotype occurred a few times. The V and J genes are TRBV29-1 and TRBJ2-5; D is possibly TRBD2 (6 bases). The V end lost 4 bases, the J end lost 4 bases, and 13 bases lay between the germline ends. This CDR3 comprises 13 residues. Germline lookup yields CDR1 SQVTM and CDR2 ANQGSEA. CDR3 protein: CSVVGGKRETQYF. The CDR3 region has the DNA TGCAGCGTTGTGGGAGGCAAGCGAGAGACCCAGTACTTC.

The rearrangement joins TRBV7-2 to TRBJ1-2; 9 bases align to TRBD1. The CDR3 spans 15 residues. J lost 3 bases, V lost 5 bases, and 7 bases had no gene match. Germline CDR1 and CDR2: SGHTA and FQGNSA. CDR3 in amino acids: CASSDTGGGYYGYTF. CDR3 bases: TGTGCCAGCAGCGATACAGGGGGCGGTTACTATGGCTACACCTTC.